The TCR beta chain under discussion was sequenced for a study of shared clonotypes between healthy human individuals. Naive CD45RA+ and memory CD45RA-negative subsets were split from CD4+ cells. Some clones are missing from TCRdb's copy, which holds only in-frame ones; the method was immunoSEQ multiplex PCR. This sample has some 2.4 million clones, with approximately 93% found just once. V shed 5 bases and J shed 4 bases, with 16 bases lying between them. Germline values: CDR1 MNHEY, CDR2 SMNVEV (reference sequence). The CDR3 contains 15 residues. The rearrangement links TRBV27 to TRBJ2-3, with D unclear. Sequenced: naive CD4+ T cells from PBMCs. The subset denotes: CD45RA+ positively selected. The TCR was taken from a man younger than 30 in good health. Some clones in this sample may be carry-over from other donors' samples. CDR3: CASSLPTRSSDTQYF. CDR3 bases: TGTGCCAGCAGTCTACCGACGCGGTCTTCAGATACGCAGTATTTT.